The rows below give T cell receptor beta chains drawn from one sample of a study of beta chain features in type 1 diabetes. Sequencing used immunoSEQ multiplex PCR; TCRdb keeps in-frame clones, though not all of them. Of approximately 250,000 clones listed, roughly 25% are singletons. Specimen: naive CD4+ T cells from blood. Receptor source: a woman aged 25 to 45 with type 1 diabetes. Both conserved end residues are part of each CDR3. The order of the fields is clone size, CDR3 length, J gene, V gene, D gene, CDR3 protein, CDR3 DNA. D genes are given only for firm matches. Rows may omit the clone size; those that give it use once, few, many or a size class.

clone_size: few; cdr3_length: 12; j_call: TRBJ1-2; v_call: TRBV29-1; d_call: .; cdr3_aa: CSVERGLNGYTF; cdr3_nt: TGCAGCGTTGAAAGGGGTTTGAATGGCTACACCTTC
clone_size: few; cdr3_length: 16; j_call: TRBJ2-7; v_call: TRBV4-2; d_call: TRBD2; cdr3_aa: CASSRDSGRIVDEQYF; cdr3_nt: TGTGCCAGCAGCCGCGATAGCGGGAGGATCGTGGACGAGCAGTACTTC
clone_size: few; cdr3_length: 15; j_call: TRBJ2-2; v_call: TRBV7-3; d_call: .; cdr3_aa: CASSSLSAGTGELFF; cdr3_nt: TGTGCCAGCAGCTCCCTATCCGCGGGGACCGGGGAGCTGTTTTTT
clone_size: few; cdr3_length: 11; j_call: TRBJ1-1; v_call: TRBV20-1; d_call: .; cdr3_aa: CIGRLNTEAFF; cdr3_nt: TGCATCGGCAGGCTTAACACTGAAGCTTTCTTT
clone_size: few; cdr3_length: 14; j_call: TRBJ2-5; v_call: TRBV6-1; d_call: .; cdr3_aa: CASSEVFDRETQYF; cdr3_nt: TGTGCCAGCAGTGAAGTATTTGACAGGGAGACCCAGTACTTC
clone_size: .; cdr3_length: 15; j_call: TRBJ2-7; v_call: TRBV18; d_call: TRBD2; cdr3_aa: CASSPLTSAAYEQYF; cdr3_nt: TGTGCCAGCTCACCCCTAACTAGCGCAGCCTACGAGCAGTACTTC
clone_size: few; cdr3_length: 17; j_call: TRBJ2-7; v_call: TRBV4-2; d_call: .; cdr3_aa: CASSRDSEAALTYEQYF; cdr3_nt: TGTGCCAGCAGCCGTGATTCTGAGGCGGCGTTAACCTACGAGCAGTACTTC
clone_size: .; cdr3_length: 16; j_call: TRBJ2-6; v_call: TRBV10-3; d_call: .; cdr3_aa: CAINAGLGSGANVLTF; cdr3_nt: TGTGCCATCAATGCAGGGTTGGGCTCTGGGGCCAACGTCCTGACTTTC
clone_size: few; cdr3_length: 16; j_call: TRBJ2-5; v_call: TRBV5-6; d_call: .; cdr3_aa: CASSSLQSGYQETQYF; cdr3_nt: TGTGCCAGCAGCTCGCTCCAATCCGGGTACCAAGAGACCCAGTACTTC
clone_size: .; cdr3_length: 18; j_call: TRBJ2-3; v_call: TRBV23-1; d_call: .; cdr3_aa: CASSQEGQPHCGTDTQYF; cdr3_nt: TGCGCCAGCAGTCAGGAGGGCCAGCCTCACTGCGGCACAGATACGCAGTATTTT
clone_size: few; cdr3_length: 15; j_call: TRBJ2-7; v_call: TRBV5-4; d_call: TRBD1; cdr3_aa: CASSRPGQASYEQYF; cdr3_nt: TGTGCCAGCAGCAGACCGGGACAGGCCTCCTACGAGCAGTACTTC
clone_size: .; cdr3_length: 14; j_call: TRBJ1-4; v_call: TRBV5-4; d_call: .; cdr3_aa: CASSRTGSNEKLFF; cdr3_nt: TGTGCCAGCAGCCGCACAGGGTCTAATGAAAAACTGTTTTTT
clone_size: once; cdr3_length: 11; j_call: TRBJ2-5; v_call: TRBV7-2; d_call: .; cdr3_aa: CASSNRETQYF; cdr3_nt: TGTGCCAGCAGCAATAGAGAGACCCAGTACTTC
clone_size: .; cdr3_length: 13; j_call: TRBJ2-4; v_call: TRBV30; d_call: .; cdr3_aa: CAWSRQGKNIQYF; cdr3_nt: TGTGCCTGGAGTAGGCAGGGGAAAAACATTCAGTACTTC
clone_size: .; cdr3_length: 13; j_call: TRBJ2-7; v_call: TRBV29-1; d_call: TRBD1; cdr3_aa: CSGIQGVGYEQYF; cdr3_nt: TGCAGCGGTATACAGGGGGTTGGCTACGAGCAGTACTTC
clone_size: .; cdr3_length: 11; j_call: TRBJ2-1; v_call: TRBV5-6; d_call: .; cdr3_aa: CASSRYNEQFF; cdr3_nt: TGTGCCAGCAGCCGCTACAATGAGCAGTTCTTC
clone_size: .; cdr3_length: 14; j_call: TRBJ2-4; v_call: TRBV2; d_call: TRBD1; cdr3_aa: CASSDRTGENIQYF; cdr3_nt: TGTGCCAGCAGCGATAGGACAGGGGAAAACATTCAGTACTTC
clone_size: .; cdr3_length: 14; j_call: TRBJ1-2; v_call: TRBV14; d_call: .; cdr3_aa: CASSQGAAGGGYTF; cdr3_nt: TGTGCCAGCAGCCAAGGGGCAGCCGGCGGGGGCTACACCTTC
clone_size: .; cdr3_length: 14; j_call: TRBJ2-6; v_call: TRBV28; d_call: .; cdr3_aa: CASSLLTGANVLTF; cdr3_nt: TGTGCCAGCAGTCTACTTACTGGGGCCAACGTCCTGACTTTC
clone_size: .; cdr3_length: 13; j_call: TRBJ2-7; v_call: TRBV5-1; d_call: .; cdr3_aa: CASSSTPPNEQYF; cdr3_nt: TGCGCCAGCAGCTCTACCCCTCCCAACGAGCAGTACTTC
clone_size: .; cdr3_length: 13; j_call: TRBJ2-1; v_call: TRBV7-9; d_call: .; cdr3_aa: CASSPGSYNEQFF; cdr3_nt: TGTGCCAGCAGCCCCGGCTCCTACAATGAGCAGTTCTTC
clone_size: .; cdr3_length: 16; j_call: TRBJ2-7; v_call: TRBV11-3; d_call: .; cdr3_aa: CASSLPANFLPYEQYF; cdr3_nt: TGTGCCAGCAGCTTGCCCGCTAACTTCCTCCCCTACGAGCAGTACTTC
clone_size: .; cdr3_length: 14; j_call: TRBJ2-1; v_call: TRBV6-4; d_call: TRBD2; cdr3_aa: CASSKAGVRHEQFF; cdr3_nt: TGTGCCAGCAGTAAGGCGGGAGTACGGCATGAGCAGTTCTTC
clone_size: few; cdr3_length: 14; j_call: TRBJ2-2; v_call: TRBV29-1; d_call: .; cdr3_aa: CSVEYPPGTGELFF; cdr3_nt: TGCAGCGTTGAATATCCTCCGGGCACCGGGGAGCTGTTTTTT